This TCR beta chain was retrieved from a study of CD8 T cell repertoires and HIV-1 epitope variants. Study overall: Twenty-five autologous and known Gag and Nef epitope variant peptides each stimulated T cells separately. Epitopes were three Gag families plus Nef HW9 and YT9.

Regarding the study as a whole: Roughly ten TCR beta clonotypes were antigen-specific, 6 or 7 apparently recognizing autologous or escape variants. Only beta chains were identified, marking proliferation to antigen, not function.

This clone was found a few times. Its antigen is undetermined. TCRdb keeps only in-frame clones here, not all; method: immunoSEQ multiplex PCR. Of over 90,000 clones in the sample, around 67% were seen once. This receptor was identified in a male donor with HIV. Specimen: uncultured baseline CD8+ T cells from peripheral blood mononuclear cells (PBMCs).

This chain's CDR3 is CATSWGGAVYEQFF. CDR3 nucleotides: TGTGCCACCAGCTGGGGCGGTGCTGTCTATGAGCAGTTCTTC. This chain links TRBV15 with TRBJ2-1; tentatively, D is TRBD1 (5 bases). From germline, CDR1 is LNHNV and CDR2 YYDKDF (reference sequence). The germline V and J ends were trimmed by 5 bases and 8 bases, with 16 bases remaining between them. The CDR3 is 14 residues long.